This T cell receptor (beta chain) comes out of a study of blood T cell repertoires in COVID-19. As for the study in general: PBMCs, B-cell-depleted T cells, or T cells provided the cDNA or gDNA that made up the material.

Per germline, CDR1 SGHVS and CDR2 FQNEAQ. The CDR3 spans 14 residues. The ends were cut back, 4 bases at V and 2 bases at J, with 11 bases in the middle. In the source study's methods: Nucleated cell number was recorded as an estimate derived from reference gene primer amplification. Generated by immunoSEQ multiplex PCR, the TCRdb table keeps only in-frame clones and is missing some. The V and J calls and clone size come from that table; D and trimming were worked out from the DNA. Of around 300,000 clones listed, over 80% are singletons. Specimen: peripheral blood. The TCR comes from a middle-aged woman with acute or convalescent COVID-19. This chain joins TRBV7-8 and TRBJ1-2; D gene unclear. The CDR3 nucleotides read TGTGCCAGCAGCTCCCTGCGGGAGAACTATGGCTACACCTTC. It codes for CASSSLRENYGYTF.